What follows are 16 T cell receptor beta chains derived from one specimen sequenced in a study of long-term antiretroviral therapy in people with HIV. Runs used v3.0 of the immunoSEQ assay and were done at survey level. The table came from immunoSEQ multiplex PCR; TCRdb's copy has only in-frame clones and leaves some out. The table records 45,000 or so clones, about 94% of them present only once. The source material was unsorted PBMCs, sampled 9 to 9.5 years after starting antiretroviral therapy. The receptor source for this set is a man aged 25-45 years with HIV.

The genes are TRBV7-8 and TRBJ1-1; no firm D call. V was trimmed by 5 bases and J by 0 bases, leaving 4 bases between them. The CDR3 spans 12 residues. Per germline, CDR1 SGHVS and CDR2 FQNEAQ. The CDR3 coding sequence is TGTGCCAGCAGCCGTTTGAACACTGAAGCTTTCTTT. Its protein is CASSRLNTEAFF.

The chain joins TRBV9 to TRBJ2-3, with TRBD2 matching 14 bases. Per the germline V gene, CDR1 is SGDLS and CDR2 is YYNGEE. Trimming cost V 2 bases and J 1 base; bases outside gene matches: 6. The CDR3 spans 18 residues. The CDR3 loop is CASSVTSGGARGTDTQYF. The CDR3 region has the DNA TGTGCCAGCAGCGTGACTAGCGGGGGGGCTCGGGGCACAGATACGCAGTATTTT.

This rearrangement joins TRBV6-1 to TRBJ2-1; 8 nucleotides agree with TRBD1. V lost 5 bases and J lost 4; bases outside the gene matches: 7. CDR1 is MNHNS and CDR2 is SASEGT in the germline V gene. The CDR3 runs to 15 residues. This CDR3 reads CASSPQGAGYNEQFF. The CDR3 bases are TGTGCCAGCAGTCCTCAGGGGGCAGGATACAATGAGCAGTTCTTC.

The chain is built from TRBV4-1 and TRBJ1-2, with D possibly TRBD1 on 5 matching bases. The V gene's germline CDR1 is MGHRA and CDR2 YSYEKL. V was trimmed by 1 base and J by 6 bases, leaving 9 bases between them. This CDR3 is built from 13 residues. This CDR3 reads CASSQGRGHGYTF. DNA of the CDR3: TGCGCCAGCAGCCAAGGAAGGGGACATGGCTACACCTTC.

The chain carries TRBV5-1 and TRBJ1-1; D may be TRBD1 (5 bases). Looked up from germline, CDR1 is SGHRS and CDR2 is YFSETQ. The V end lost 4 bases, the J end lost 1 base, and 14 bases lay between the germline ends. This CDR3 is 15 amino acids long. The CDR3: CASSTAQGTNTEAFF. The CDR3 DNA is TGCGCCAGCAGCACCGCTCAGGGAACGAACACTGAAGCTTTCTTT.

V usage is TRBV2 and J usage is TRBJ2-1, with a possible D match to TRBD2 (6 bases). Trimming shortened V by 6 bases and J by 2 bases, and 17 bases separated the two germline ends. Germline-derived CDR1 and CDR2 are SNHLY and FYNNEI. The CDR3 has 16 amino acids. CDR3 nucleotide sequence: TGTGCCAGCAGCCCGATGGAGGGGTTTACCTACAATGAGCAGTTCTTC. Its protein is CASSPMEGFTYNEQFF.

V usage is TRBV7-9 and J usage is TRBJ2-2, with 10 bases aligning to TRBD2. The CDR3 has 13 residues. The trim removed 6 bases at V and 13 bases at J, leaving 8 bases unmatched. CDR1 and CDR2 from the germline V gene are SEHNR and FQNEAQ (reference sequence). The CDR3 bases are TGTGCCAGCAGAAGCGGGGGGGCCAAGGGGCTGTTTTTT. It translates to CASRSGGAKGLFF.

This chain uses TRBV6-5 with TRBJ1-2; 7 nucleotides align to TRBD1. Germline V gives CDR1 MNHEY, CDR2 SVGAGI. J lost 5 bases, V lost 6 bases, and 6 bases had no gene match. The CDR3 totals 13 residues. The CDR3 protein is CASRPDREYGYTF. CDR3 nucleotides: TGTGCCAGCAGACCTGACAGGGAGTATGGCTACACCTTC.

This clone was picked up one time. V and J are TRBV6-1 and TRBJ1-1, with TRBD1 matching over 7 bases. CDR1 is MNHNS, CDR2 SASEGT, per germline. This CDR3 region has 13 residues. The V gene end was trimmed by 10 bases and the J gene end by 4 bases; junction bases not matched to a gene: 9. The DNA of the CDR3 is TGTGCCATCTACCGAGGGGGCGGCACTGAAGCTTTCTTT. Translating it yields CAIYRGGGTEAFF.

This clone was found once. The rearrangement uses TRBV6-5 and TRBJ1-6; D is possibly TRBD1 (5 bases). Trimming removed 2 bases from V and 8 bases from J, with 13 bases in between. The CDR3 consists of 15 residues. Germline CDR1 reads MNHEY; CDR2 reads SVGAGI. The CDR3 bases are TGTGCCAGCAGTTACGGGGACTTCAGGGATTCACCCCTCCACTTT. The encoded protein is CASSYGDFRDSPLHF.

V is TRBV19 and J is TRBJ1-2; D is unclear. Germline CDR1 reads LNHDA; CDR2 reads SQIVND (reference sequence). V was clipped by 11 bases and J by 6 bases, with 10 bases between them. The CDR3 is 10 amino acids. The CDR3 sequence: CASSNNGYTF. The CDR3 DNA sequence: TGTGCCTCCAGTAATAATGGCTACACCTTC.

This chain uses TRBV5-1 with TRBJ1-2; D perhaps matches TRBD1 (6 bases). Trimming shortened V by 2 bases and J by 7 bases, and 12 bases separated the two germline ends. Germline V gene sequence: CDR1 SGHRS, CDR2 YFSETQ. CDR3 length equals 13 residues. The CDR3 bases are TGCGCCAGCAGCTTTGAGGGGGTTGCTGGCTACACCTTC. Residues: CASSFEGVAGYTF.

The V call is TRBV5-1, the J call TRBJ1-1; possibly TRBD1 for D (6 bases). The V gene's germline CDR1 is SGHRS and CDR2 YFSETQ. The CDR3 runs to 15 residues. Trimming pared 6 bases from V and 0 bases from J, leaving 15 bases between. CDR3 bases: TGCGCCAGCAACCAGGCGACAGGAATGAACACTGAAGCTTTCTTT. This sequence encodes CASNQATGMNTEAFF.

This chain links TRBV5-1 with TRBJ1-5, with D possibly TRBD1 on 6 matching bases. Deletions cut 4 bases from V and 1 base from J, with 15 bases between. The CDR3 is 16 amino acids. Per the germline V gene, CDR1 is SGHRS and CDR2 is YFSETQ. The CDR3 DNA is TGCGCCAGCAGCCCCGGCGGGGGGCCGAGCAATCAGCCCCAGCATTTT. Encoded protein: CASSPGGGPSNQPQHF. Full variable domain (rest looked up from reference TRBV5-1 and TRBJ1-5): KAGVTQTPRYLIKTRGQQVTLSCSPISGHRSVSWYQQTPGQGLQFLFEYFSETQRNKGNFPGRFSGRQFSNSRSEMNVSTLELGDSALYLCASSPGGGPSNQPQHFGDGTRLSIL.

The gene calls are TRBV11-2 and TRBJ1-6; D perhaps matches TRBD1 (6 bases). This CDR3 region has 18 residues. Trimming took off 5 bases at V and 2 bases at J, with 19 bases between the two ends. Germline V CDR1 and CDR2: SGHAT, FQNNGV. CDR3 amino acids: CASSLTDRLGAYNSPLHF. In nucleotides, the CDR3 is TGTGCCAGCAGCCTAACAGACAGGCTAGGGGCCTATAATTCACCCCTCCACTTT. The entire variable domain, with the rest obtained from reference TRBV11-2 and TRBJ1-6, is as follows: EAGVAQSPRYKIIEKRQSVAFWCNPISGHATLYWYQQILGQGPKLLIQFQNNGVVDDSQLPKDRFSAERLKGVDSTLKIQPAKLEDSAVYLCASSLTDRLGAYNSPLHFGNGTRLTVT.

The chain is built from TRBV7-3 and TRBJ1-6; D gene ambiguous. Germline values: CDR1 SGHTA, CDR2 FQGTGA. CDR3 size: 14 residues. Trimming pared 1 base from V and 5 bases from J, leaving 6 bases between. CDR3 loop: CASSLIADNSPLHF. CDR3 DNA: TGTGCCAGCAGCTTAATTGCGGATAATTCACCCCTCCACTTT. The full variable domain, rest sourced from reference TRBV7-3 and TRBJ1-6, is GAGVSQTPSNKVTEKGKYVELRCDPISGHTALYWYRQSLGQGPEFLIYFQGTGAADDSGLPNDRFFAVRPEGSVSTLKIQRTERGDSAVYLCASSLIADNSPLHFGNGTRLTVT.